Listed below are T cell receptor beta chains from one sample, sequenced in a study of human T cells and chemical hapten exposure. TCRdb recomputed calls from the RACE reads with MiXCR, one row per CDR3 protein. This table has 350,000 to 450,000 distinct CDR3 sequences, approximately 5% appearing once. This specimen was whole blood, taken in connection with sensitization to the hapten diphenylcyclopropenone (DPC). The source is a woman aged 45-65 years with alopecia areata. Some clones in this sample may be carry-over from other donors' samples. CDR3s include the opening cysteine and the closing phenylalanine or tryptophan. D genes are given only for firm matches. Some rows have no size entry. The others give once, few or many, or a class for an expanded clone.

TRBJ2-3	many	TRBV28	TRBD2	CASSFVAGVVTDTQYF	TGTGCCAGCAGTTTCGTAGCGGGAGTAGTCACAGATACGCAGTATTTT
TRBJ2-7	many	TRBV29-1	-	CSVEKRERSSYEQYF	TGCAGCGTTGAAAAACGGGAGAGGAGCTCCTACGAGCAGTACTTC
TRBJ1-5	few	TRBV7-2	-	CASSLEADGNQPQHF	TGTGCCAGCAGCTTAGAGGCCGATGGCAATCAGCCCCAGCATTTT
TRBJ1-4	-	TRBV5-1	-	CASSLEGSTNEKLFF	TGCGCCAGCAGCTTGGAAGGTTCAACTAATGAAAAACTGTTTTTT
TRBJ2-3	many	TRBV6-2/TRBV6-3	TRBD1	CASRAGQGGTDTQYF	TGTGCCAGCAGGGCCGGACAGGGCGGGACAGATACGCAGTATTTT
TRBJ2-3	many	TRBV7-8	TRBD2	CASSWGLAGGSDTQYF	TGTGCCAGCAGCTGGGGGCTAGCGGGAGGGAGTGATACGCAGTATTTT
TRBJ2-1	many	TRBV20-1	TRBD2	CSARALAGGNEQFF	TGCAGTGCTAGAGCGCTAGCGGGAGGCAATGAGCAGTTCTTC
TRBJ1-5	few	TRBV7-2	TRBD1	CASSSRTGAYSNQPQHF	TGTGCCAGCAGCTCGAGGACAGGGGCTTATAGCAATCAGCCCCAGCATTTT
TRBJ2-7	-	TRBV28	TRBD2	CASSPGGGAPYEQYF	TGTGCCAGCAGTCCCGGCGGGGGGGCCCCCTACGAGCAGTACTTC
TRBJ2-4	many	TRBV15	TRBD1	CATSREGTGWTKNIQYF	TGTGCCACCAGCAGAGAAGGGACAGGGTGGACCAAAAACATTCAGTACTTC
TRBJ2-7	few	TRBV20-1	-	CSARDRQRDTYEQYF	TGCAGTGCTAGAGATAGGCAGCGGGACACCTACGAGCAGTACTTC
TRBJ1-2	few	TRBV12-3/TRBV12-4	-	CASRNTGTYGYTF	TGTGCCAGCAGAAATACAGGGACCTATGGCTACACCTTC
TRBJ1-4	-	TRBV29-1	TRBD1	CSTRQGSNEKLFF	TGCAGCACCAGACAGGGCTCGAATGAAAAACTGTTTTTT
TRBJ2-7	many	TRBV6-6	-	CASSRVNEQYF	TGTGCCAGCAGTCGTGTCAACGAGCAGTACTTC
TRBJ1-1	few	TRBV25-1	-	CASSDPGTPPDLNTEAFF	TGTGCCAGCTCGGATCCCGGGACCCCCCCTGACCTGAACACTGAAGCTTTCTTT
TRBJ2-1	many	TRBV6-6	-	CASISEPGGNEQFF	TGTGCCAGCATTTCAGAGCCTGGGGGCAATGAGCAGTTCTTC
TRBJ1-1	many	TRBV10-3	-	CAISEYGPEAFF	TGTGCCATCAGTGAGTATGGGCCTGAAGCTTTCTTT
TRBJ2-1	many	TRBV12-3/TRBV12-4	-	CASNLKFDEQFF	TGTGCCAGCAACCTGAAATTTGATGAGCAGTTCTTC
TRBJ2-5	-	TRBV5-7	-	CASSLERASEFKETQYF	TGTGCCAGCAGCCTGGAGCGCGCCAGTGAGTTTAAAGAGACCCAGTACTTC
TRBJ2-2	-	TRBV7-6	-	CASSGRTGLNTGELFF	TGTGCCAGCAGCGGCCGCACAGGGTTGAACACCGGGGAGCTGTTTTTT
TRBJ1-3	-	TRBV14	-	CASSQVVGNRGNTIYF	TGTGCCAGCAGCCAAGTCGTAGGGAATCGTGGAAACACCATATATTTT
TRBJ1-2	few	TRBV25-1	-	CASTRPHYGYTF	TGTGCCAGCACCAGACCGCACTATGGCTACACCTTC
TRBJ2-5	-	TRBV5-1	-	CASSLTGEPGETQYF	TGCGCCAGCAGCTTGACCGGCGAACCCGGGGAGACCCAGTACTTC
TRBJ1-6	-	TRBV6-5	TRBD1	CASSQGQASSYNSPLHF	TGTGCCAGCAGTCAGGGACAGGCGAGCTCCTATAATTCACCCCTCCACTTT
TRBJ1-4	many	TRBV27	-	CASKGVAKREKLFF	TGTGCCAGCAAAGGAGTGGCGAAGAGGGAAAAACTGTTTTTT
TRBJ2-6	-	TRBV12-3/TRBV12-4	TRBD1	CASSFGTGGVGANVLTF	TGTGCCAGCAGTTTTGGGACAGGGGGCGTAGGGGCCAACGTCCTGACTTTC
TRBJ1-5	few	TRBV6-4	-	CASSTIPGHSSNQPQHF	TGTGCCAGCAGTACAATCCCGGGACACTCTAGCAATCAGCCCCAGCATTTT
TRBJ2-1	few	TRBV19	TRBD1	CASEDGQGDEQFF	TGTGCCAGCGAGGACGGACAGGGCGATGAGCAGTTCTTC